This T cell receptor beta chain was identified during a study of beta chain features in type 1 diabetes. In the case of this clone: Its target is unknown.

Germline CDR1 reads MGHDK; CDR2 reads SYGVNS. The V end lost 2 bases, the J end lost 1 base, and 6 bases lay between the germline ends. CDR3 size: 13 residues. Study outcomes and limitations: Type 1 diabetes patients had moderately but significantly shorter TCRB CDR3s in all four CD4+ subsets.

Since all of the isolated RNA was reverse transcribed, expressed TCRB transcripts were what got sequenced. Clones were read by immunoSEQ multiplex PCR, and TCRdb kept only the in-frame ones, dropping some. Counted here are some 200,000 clones, more than 15% occurring once; the ten biggest clones make up approximately 0.081%. J is TRBJ2-7 and V is TRBV25-1, with D possibly TRBD2 on 6 matching bases. Sequenced sample: naive CD4+ T cells from blood. This TCR came from a man aged 25-45 years with type 1 diabetes. DNA for the CDR3: TGTGCCAGCAGTGAAGGGGGGTCCTACGAGCAGTACTTC. Its translation is CASSEGGSYEQYF.